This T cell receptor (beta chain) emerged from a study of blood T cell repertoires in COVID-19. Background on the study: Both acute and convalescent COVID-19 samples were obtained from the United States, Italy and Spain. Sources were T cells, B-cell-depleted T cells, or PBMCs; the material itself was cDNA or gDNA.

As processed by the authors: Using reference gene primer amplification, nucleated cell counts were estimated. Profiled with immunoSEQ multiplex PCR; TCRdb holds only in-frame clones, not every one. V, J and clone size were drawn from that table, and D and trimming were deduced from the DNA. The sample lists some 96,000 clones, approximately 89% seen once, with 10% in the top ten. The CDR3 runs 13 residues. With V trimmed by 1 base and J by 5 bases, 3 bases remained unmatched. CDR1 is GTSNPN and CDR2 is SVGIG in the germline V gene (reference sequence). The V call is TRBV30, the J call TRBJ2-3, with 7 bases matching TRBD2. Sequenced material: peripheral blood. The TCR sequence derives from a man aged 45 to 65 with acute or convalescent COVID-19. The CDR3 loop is CAWSGPGGDTQYF. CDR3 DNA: TGTGCCTGGAGTGGGCCGGGAGGAGATACGCAGTATTTT.